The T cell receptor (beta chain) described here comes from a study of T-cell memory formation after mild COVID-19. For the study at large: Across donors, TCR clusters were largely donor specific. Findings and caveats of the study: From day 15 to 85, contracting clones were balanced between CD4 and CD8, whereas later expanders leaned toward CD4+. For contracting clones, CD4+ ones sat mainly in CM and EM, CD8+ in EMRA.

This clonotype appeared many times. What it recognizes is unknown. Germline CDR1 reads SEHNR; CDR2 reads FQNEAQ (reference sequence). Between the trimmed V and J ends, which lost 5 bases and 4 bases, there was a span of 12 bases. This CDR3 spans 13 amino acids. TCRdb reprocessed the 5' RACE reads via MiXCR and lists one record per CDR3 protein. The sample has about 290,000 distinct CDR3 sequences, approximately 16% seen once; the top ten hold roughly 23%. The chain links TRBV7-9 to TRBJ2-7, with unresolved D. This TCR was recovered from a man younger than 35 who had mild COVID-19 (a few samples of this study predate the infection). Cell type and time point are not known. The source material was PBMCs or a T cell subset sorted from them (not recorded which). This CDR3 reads CASSPMIGYEQYF. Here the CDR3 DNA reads TGTGCCAGCAGCCCGATGATTGGTTACGAGCAGTACTTC.